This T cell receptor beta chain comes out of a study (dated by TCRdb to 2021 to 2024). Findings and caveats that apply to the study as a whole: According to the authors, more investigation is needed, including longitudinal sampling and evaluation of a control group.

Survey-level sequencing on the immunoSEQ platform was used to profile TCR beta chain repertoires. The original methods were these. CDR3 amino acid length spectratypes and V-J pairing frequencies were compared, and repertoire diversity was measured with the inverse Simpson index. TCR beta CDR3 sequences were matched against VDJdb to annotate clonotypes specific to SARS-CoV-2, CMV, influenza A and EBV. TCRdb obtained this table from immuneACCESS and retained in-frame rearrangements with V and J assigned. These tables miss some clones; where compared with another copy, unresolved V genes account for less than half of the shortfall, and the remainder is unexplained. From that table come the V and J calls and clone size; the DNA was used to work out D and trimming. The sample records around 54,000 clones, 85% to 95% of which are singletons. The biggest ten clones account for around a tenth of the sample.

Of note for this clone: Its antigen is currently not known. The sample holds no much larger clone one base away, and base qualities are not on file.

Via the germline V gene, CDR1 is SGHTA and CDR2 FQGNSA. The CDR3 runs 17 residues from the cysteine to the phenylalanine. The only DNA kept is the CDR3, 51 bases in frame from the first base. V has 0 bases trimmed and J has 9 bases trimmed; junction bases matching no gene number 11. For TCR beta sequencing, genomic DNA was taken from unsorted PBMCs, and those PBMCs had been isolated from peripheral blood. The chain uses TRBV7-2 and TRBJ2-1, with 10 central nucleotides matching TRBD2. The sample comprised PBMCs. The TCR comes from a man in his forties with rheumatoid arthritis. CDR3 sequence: CASSLAWVAGGGGEQFF. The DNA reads TGTGCCAGCAGCTTAGCGTGGGTAGCGGGAGGTGGGGGTGAGCAGTTCTTC.